Listed below are T cell receptor beta chains from one sample, sequenced in a study of blood T cell repertoires in COVID-19. TCRdb's table, derived via immunoSEQ multiplex PCR, lists solely in-frame clones and lacks some. The table shows approximately 50,000 clones, with about 70% occurring only once. Sequences were obtained from peripheral blood. These receptors came from a man in his fifties or sixties with active or convalescent COVID-19. CDR3s include the opening cysteine and the closing phenylalanine or tryptophan. Each record gives: clone size, D gene, V gene, J gene, CDR3 protein, CDR3 DNA. A D gene is named only where the DNA matches it firmly. Clone size is shown for a subset of rows, as once, few, many or a class of expanded clone.

few	TRBD1	TRBV19	TRBJ1-5	CASSTMDRAGRQPQHF	TGTGCCAGTAGTACGATGGACAGGGCTGGTCGACAGCCCCAGCATTTT
.	TRBD1	TRBV6-5	TRBJ1-6	CASDGGQGASPLHF	TGTGCCAGCGATGGTGGACAGGGAGCTTCACCCCTCCACTTT
.	.	TRBV19	TRBJ1-1	CASSTVTEAFF	TGTGCCAGTAGTACGGTGACTGAAGCTTTCTTT
.	.	TRBV12-3/TRBV12-4	TRBJ1-5	CASGGEPQHF	TGTGCCAGCGGGGGGGAGCCCCAGCATTTT
few	.	TRBV9	TRBJ1-2	CASSVALGGFGYTF	TGTGCCAGCAGCGTAGCCCTCGGGGGGTTTGGCTACACCTTC
.	TRBD2	TRBV19	TRBJ2-7	CASAPLREGDGQYF	TGTGCCAGTGCGCCCCTCCGGGAGGGCGATGGGCAGTACTTC
few	.	TRBV6-6	TRBJ2-7	CASSYGADSDEQYF	TGTGCCAGCAGTTACGGGGCCGACAGTGACGAGCAGTACTTC
.	.	TRBV18	TRBJ2-3	CASSPRQGGLTDTQYF	TGTGCCAGCTCACCACGCCAGGGGGGATTGACAGATACGCAGTATTTT
.	.	TRBV5-5	TRBJ2-5	CASSLVYETQYF	TGTGCCAGCAGCTTAGTCTACGAGACCCAGTACTTC
medium-sized	.	TRBV30	TRBJ2-7	CAWSVGLNEYF	TGTGCCTGGAGTGTGGGCCTCAACGAGTACTTC
.	TRBD2	TRBV3-1/TRBV3-2	TRBJ2-5	CASSLRLAGDQETQYF	TGTGCCAGCAGTCTTAGACTAGCGGGAGACCAAGAGACCCAGTACTTC
.	TRBD2	TRBV5-4	TRBJ2-7	CASSPGGGGSYEQYF	TGTGCCAGCAGCCCCGGCGGGGGGGGGTCCTACGAGCAGTACTTC
few	.	TRBV6-5	TRBJ1-1	CASSYQGITEAFF	TGTGCCAGCAGTTACCAGGGAATTACTGAAGCTTTCTTT
.	.	TRBV18	TRBJ1-1	CASSPGRQTEAFF	TGTGCCAGCTCACCGGGTCGACAGACCGAAGCTTTCTTT
.	.	TRBV19	TRBJ1-2	CASSLGFPSGERGYTF	TGTGCCAGTAGTTTGGGGTTCCCATCAGGGGAGCGGGGCTACACCTTC
.	.	TRBV27	TRBJ2-7	CASSLSRGPYEQYF	TGTGCCAGCAGTTTATCAAGGGGCCCCTACGAGCAGTACTTC
.	.	TRBV7-3	TRBJ2-7	CASSLGQGPSYEQYF	TGTGCCAGCAGCTTAGGGCAGGGGCCCTCCTACGAGCAGTACTTC
few	.	TRBV7-8	TRBJ2-7	CASSTGFSMAEQYF	TGTGCCAGCAGCACAGGGTTTTCTATGGCCGAGCAGTACTTC
.	.	TRBV5-4	TRBJ2-1	CASRAGQNNEQFF	TGTGCCAGCAGGGCGGGACAGAACAATGAGCAGTTCTTC
.	TRBD2	TRBV11-2	TRBJ2-3	CASSSLGGGPRGDTQYF	TGTGCCAGCAGCTCCCTTGGGGGAGGGCCTCGGGGTGATACGCAGTATTTT
.	.	TRBV27	TRBJ2-7	CASSLGDGGSYEQYF	TGTGCCAGCAGTTTAGGTGATGGGGGGAGCTACGAGCAGTACTTC
.	TRBD2	TRBV4-1	TRBJ2-3	CASSPGRLAGGTDTQYF	TGCGCCAGCAGCCCCGGCCGTCTAGCGGGTGGCACAGATACGCAGTATTTT
.	TRBD1	TRBV5-1	TRBJ2-2	CASSLYRGVGELFF	TGCGCCAGCAGCCTCTACAGGGGTGTCGGGGAGCTGTTTTTT
.	.	TRBV2	TRBJ1-6	CASGGGSPLHF	TGTGCCAGCGGGGGGGGCTCACCCCTCCACTTT
once	.	TRBV4-2	TRBJ1-1	CASSQENSMNTEAFF	TGTGCCAGCAGCCAAGAAAATTCCATGAACACTGAAGCTTTCTTT
.	.	TRBV5-4	TRBJ2-7	CASSLELLYEQYF	TGTGCCAGCAGCTTGGAGCTCCTTTACGAGCAGTACTTC
.	TRBD2	TRBV10-1	TRBJ2-3	CASSEVGAGGPDTQYF	TGCGCCAGCAGTGAAGTGGGAGCGGGGGGTCCAGATACGCAGTATTTT
.	TRBD2	TRBV7-2	TRBJ2-7	CASSLVGTSGGSSYEQYF	TGTGCCAGCAGCTTAGTTGGGACTAGCGGGGGGAGCTCCTACGAGCAGTACTTC
.	TRBD1	TRBV7-9	TRBJ1-5	CASSPDRAGNQPQHF	TGTGCCAGCAGCCCGGACAGGGCGGGCAATCAGCCCCAGCATTTT
.	.	TRBV10-1	TRBJ2-7	CASSESRRTSEQYF	TGCGCCAGCAGTGAGTCGAGGCGGACTTCCGAGCAGTACTTC
.	.	TRBV29-1	TRBJ2-7	CSVDDFSYEQYF	TGCAGCGTTGACGACTTCTCCTACGAGCAGTACTTC
.	TRBD1	TRBV7-2	TRBJ1-2	CASSFLSGQGAQYYGYTF	TGTGCCAGCAGCTTTTTATCGGGACAGGGGGCCCAATACTATGGCTACACCTTC
.	TRBD2	TRBV4-1	TRBJ2-1	CASSLEPILAGEIEQFF	TGCGCCAGCAGCCTAGAGCCTATACTAGCGGGAGAGATTGAGCAGTTCTTC
.	.	TRBV29-1	TRBJ2-1	CSVTETYNEQFF	TGCAGCGTGACAGAGACCTACAATGAGCAGTTCTTC
.	.	TRBV5-1	TRBJ1-2	CASSLPGTGGYTF	TGCGCCAGCAGCTTGCCGGGAACGGGGGGCTACACCTTC
.	.	TRBV19	TRBJ1-1	CASRSRGGINTEAFF	TGTGCCAGTAGGAGCCGCGGGGGGATCAACACTGAAGCTTTCTTT
.	.	TRBV5-1	TRBJ1-4	CASSLGGGKHEKLFF	TGCGCCAGCAGCTTGGGCGGGGGGAAGCATGAAAAACTGTTTTTT
.	TRBD2	TRBV5-4	TRBJ2-5	CASSVALAGRETQYF	TGTGCCAGCAGCGTAGCACTAGCGGGACGTGAGACCCAGTACTTC
.	.	TRBV11-2	TRBJ2-5	CASSLGGRFAAETQYF	TGTGCCAGCAGCTTAGGCGGTCGCTTCGCAGCAGAGACCCAGTACTTC
.	.	TRBV10-2	TRBJ2-3	CASSWDGGSVTDTQYF	TGCGCCAGCAGTTGGGACGGAGGGTCCGTCACAGATACGCAGTATTTT
.	TRBD2	TRBV30	TRBJ2-1	CAWSVGVAGDEQFF	TGTGCCTGGAGTGTAGGGGTAGCGGGGGATGAGCAGTTCTTC
.	.	TRBV5-1	TRBJ1-4	CASSLSHNEKLFF	TGCGCCAGCAGCTTGTCCCATAATGAAAAACTGTTTTTT
.	.	TRBV3-1/TRBV3-2	TRBJ1-1	CASSPLGGSVTEAFF	TGTGCCAGCAGCCCGCTCGGAGGGTCTGTCACTGAAGCTTTCTTT
.	TRBD1	TRBV7-8	TRBJ1-3	CASSLHRQGGGNTIYF	TGTGCCAGCAGCTTACACCGACAGGGTGGAGGAAACACCATATATTTT
.	.	TRBV7-3	TRBJ2-1	CASSLRWANEQFF	TGTGCCAGCAGCTTACGTTGGGCAAATGAGCAGTTCTTC